This is a list of T cell receptor beta chains from one sample in a study of T cell responses to AZD1222 COVID-19 vaccine. Libraries were prepared by immunoSEQ multiplex PCR; TCRdb keeps only in-frame clonotypes and omits some of them. The sample yields 150,000 to 200,000 clones, almost 90% seen once. The starting material was peripheral blood, obtained on day 0 of AZD1222 vaccination. The receptors derive from an adult in good health. Both conserved end residues are part of each CDR3.

CASSAGENTEAFF | TRBJ1-1 | TRBV6-4
CASSPRDRDSTDTQYF | TRBJ2-3 | TRBV18
CASSLNGGANIQYF | TRBJ2-4 | TRBV5-1
CASRPHGAGRYNEQFF | TRBJ2-1 | TRBV28
CASSDLGGYTF | TRBJ1-2 | TRBV5-6
CSASTSVGRHF | TRBJ1-5 | TRBV20-1
CASSETGSNQPQHF | TRBJ1-5 | TRBV2
CASSTDRAEAQFF | TRBJ2-1 | TRBV5-4
CASRQRGGSGNTIYF | TRBJ1-3 | TRBV19
CASSFRDPNTEAFF | TRBJ1-1 | TRBV7-3
CATSGMTTTNEKLFF | TRBJ1-4 | TRBV15
CASSPLPLAGKLNYEQYF | TRBJ2-7 | TRBV18
CASSLMFAGAAGGNTIYF | TRBJ1-3 | TRBV7-2
CASSSGQGKNSPLHF | TRBJ1-6 | TRBV5-1
CASSLTGGPQPQHF | TRBJ1-5 | TRBV28
CASSTRHGGNGYTF | TRBJ1-2 | TRBV7-2
CASCPSGGIAGELFF | TRBJ2-2 | TRBV6-5
CSASSGRAYEQFF | TRBJ2-1 | TRBV20-1
CASSDSASSYNSPLHF | TRBJ1-6 | TRBV19
CASSFGTGGPREAQYF | TRBJ2-5 | TRBV5-1
CASSAVNTEAFF | TRBJ1-1 | TRBV18
CASSSRQGDSAFF | TRBJ1-1 | TRBV5-1
CASSYSAGFGYEQYF | TRBJ2-7 | TRBV6-5
CASSERAGFREQYF | TRBJ2-7 | TRBV2
CASSKTTEMSDTQYF | TRBJ2-3 | TRBV28
CASSRGTAYNEQFF | TRBJ2-1 | TRBV6-2/TRBV6-3
CASSPQPEQETQYF | TRBJ2-5 | TRBV9
CASSKKRPSAQETQYF | TRBJ2-5 | TRBV7-2
CAWSVEGNYGYTF | TRBJ1-2 | TRBV30
CASSSSQAGFMNTEAFF | TRBJ1-1 | TRBV5-1
CASSPLAGQGGTGELFF | TRBJ2-2 | TRBV18
CAISESKQGNSPLHF | TRBJ1-6 | TRBV10-3
CASNRQELQPQHF | TRBJ1-5 | TRBV5-8
CASRPQGAPANEQFF | TRBJ2-1 | TRBV6-5
CATSRDREGGAETQYF | TRBJ2-5 | TRBV15
CASSPLPGGRTYEQYF | TRBJ2-7 | TRBV27
CASRWTSGYTGELFF | TRBJ2-2 | TRBV5-1
CASSTTRDEQFF | TRBJ2-1 | TRBV12-3/TRBV12-4
CASSEQGPNYGYTF | TRBJ1-2 | TRBV2
CASSPGYAGNTIYF | TRBJ1-3 | TRBV2
CASSSRGYRAEAFF | TRBJ1-1 | TRBV19
CASSFSLGLGNTIYF | TRBJ1-3 | TRBV7-8
CASSPQASGRAGNTDTQYF | TRBJ2-3 | TRBV28
CASSQDGLAGGTDTQYF | TRBJ2-3 | TRBV4-2
CASSFVPEETQYF | TRBJ2-5 | TRBV12-3/TRBV12-4
CASSPRRNSYEQYF | TRBJ2-7 | TRBV7-2
CASSPRAGGRGNEQFF | TRBJ2-1 | TRBV7-2
CASSLGQLVYQPQHF | TRBJ1-5 | TRBV28
CASALGGFGNQPQHF | TRBJ1-5 | TRBV12-5
CASSEARQGETQYF | TRBJ2-5 | TRBV2
CASSSTPGTGWGYTEAFF | TRBJ1-1 | TRBV5-8
CAPEQGRTDQPQHF | TRBJ1-5 | TRBV10-1
CASSTGANQPQHF | TRBJ1-5 | TRBV6-4
CASSQVVRGGIFQPQHF | TRBJ1-5 | TRBV4-2
CASSSRTVSTDTQYF | TRBJ2-3 | TRBV5-4
CASRSPGGETQYF | TRBJ2-5 | TRBV7-8
CASSPERGVVYF | TRBJ2-4 | TRBV3-1/TRBV3-2
CASSLAATSGKNIQYF | TRBJ2-4 | TRBV5-1
CASSRQGKDSNQPQHF | TRBJ1-5 | TRBV18
CASSYGRYQPQHF | TRBJ1-5 | TRBV6-5